The 23 T cell receptor beta chains reported below all come from one sample, sequenced in a study of blood T cells in healthy people across ages. Then a second PCR, running roughly 7 to 12 cycles, was carried out with a sample-barcoded 5' primer and a J-beta primer mix. TCRdb independently ran MiXCR on the 5' RACE reads; one entry per CDR3 protein. The data contain approximately 600,000 distinct CDR3 sequences, under 70% of them singletons. The sequenced material came from blood. Receptor source: a man aged 60 to 69 in good health.

The rearrangement joins TRBV18 to TRBJ2-2; 7 bases fit TRBD1. The junction had 9 bases not matched to a gene; V was cut back by 1 base and J by 4 bases. Germline CDR1 is KGHSH and CDR2 is LQKENI. The CDR3 extends over 17 amino acids. CDR3 residues: CASSPHALDRRTGELFF. The CDR3 DNA sequence: TGTGCCAGCTCACCACACGCCCTGGACAGGCGCACCGGGGAGCTGTTTTTT.

This chain uses TRBV5-1 with TRBJ2-5, with 14 bases matching TRBD2. The J call is doubtful: the DNA matches TRBJ2-7 better. CDR3 length: 14 amino acids. From germline, CDR1 is SGHRS and CDR2 YFSETQ. The CDR3 DNA sequence: TGCGCCAGCAGCCTGGGACTAGCGGGGGTCGAGCAGTACTTC. Translating gives CASSLGLAGVEQYF.

This clonotype was counted a few times. The chain recombines TRBV7-2 with TRBJ1-5; the D is unclear. Germline V CDR1 and CDR2: SGHTA, FQGNSA. Trimming shortened V by 0 bases and J by 1 base, and 7 bases separated the two germline ends. This CDR3 spans 15 amino acids. The CDR3 DNA reads as TGTGCCAGCAGCTTAGCGGTGAGGAGCAATCAGCCCCAGCATTTT. Amino acids: CASSLAVRSNQPQHF.

This clonotype was found a few times. The chain is built from TRBV28 and TRBJ2-1; D is perhaps TRBD2 (6 bases). Germline V gene sequence: CDR1 MDHEN, CDR2 SYDVKM. The V end lost 6 bases, the J end lost 9 bases, and 18 bases lay between the germline ends. There are 14 residues in the CDR3. CDR3 sequence reads: CASRDWPLGGEQFF. CDR3 bases: TGTGCCAGCAGGGACTGGCCTCTCGGGGGTGAGCAGTTCTTC.

V and J are TRBV5-5 and TRBJ2-5; D gene unclear. The assigned J gene may be wrong: the sequence end matches TRBJ2-7 better. CDR3 size: 13 residues. CDR1 SGHKS and CDR2 YYEKEE come from the germline V gene (reference sequence). The CDR3 loop is CASSLEVGYEQYF. The CDR3 nucleotides read TGTGCCAGCAGCTTGGAGGTCGGTTACGAGCAGTACTTC.

This clonotype was seen a handful of times. The chain joins TRBV5-1 to TRBJ2-6; D is possibly TRBD1 (5 bases). This CDR3 is 16 amino acids long. CDR1 and CDR2 (germline): SGHRS, YFSETQ. V lost 1 base and J 2 bases, leaving 10 bases between the germline ends. The DNA of the CDR3 is TGCGCCAGCAGCTTGACTGGACATCCTGGGGCCAACGTCCTGACTTTC. This gives the protein CASSLTGHPGANVLTF.

The chain uses TRBV20-1 and TRBJ1-2; 7 bases agree with TRBD1. The V gene's germline CDR1 is DFQATT and CDR2 SNEGSKA (reference sequence). After removal of 5 bases from V and 7 bases from J, the junction contained 7 bases not matched to a gene. This CDR3 comprises 12 residues. This chain's CDR3 is CSADRQGFGYTF. CDR3 bases: TGCAGTGCTGATAGACAGGGATTTGGCTACACCTTC.

The rearrangement links TRBV12-3 or TRBV12-4 to TRBJ2-1; the D is unclear. With 5 bases removed from V and 4 bases from J, the gap between germline ends came to 9 bases. CDR3 length equals 13 residues. DNA for the CDR3: TGTGCCAGCAGTACTCAGGAGTACAATGAGCAGTTCTTC. Translated: CASSTQEYNEQFF.

This chain joins TRBV6-5 and TRBJ2-1, with D tentatively TRBD2 (6 bases). The CDR3 is made up of 14 amino acids. Trimming removed 5 bases at V and 8 bases at J, with 16 bases between. Germline V CDR1 and CDR2: MNHEY, SVGAGI. CDR3 DNA: TGTGCCAGCAGTCCTCGAGGCCGGAGGGATGAGCAGTTCTTC. It codes for CASSPRGRRDEQFF.

V usage is TRBV20-1 and J usage is TRBJ2-6; TRBD1 agrees at 8 bases. V dropped 5 bases and J dropped 2; count of bases not matched to a gene: 8. The germline V gene encodes CDR1 DFQATT and CDR2 SNEGSKA (reference sequence). This CDR3 is built from 16 residues. The CDR3 here is CSAGRQGSTGANVLTF. Here the CDR3 DNA reads TGCAGTGCTGGAAGACAGGGGAGCACTGGGGCCAACGTCCTGACTTTC.

This clonotype has more than one count but fewer than ten. The V and J genes are TRBV18 and TRBJ2-3; D is unclear. From germline, CDR1 is KGHSH and CDR2 LQKENI. V lost 2 bases and J lost 4, with 10 bases in between. The CDR3 runs to 14 residues. The CDR3 DNA reads as TGTGCCAGCTCACCATCGGCTCCGCCAGATACGCAGTATTTT. Translation gives CASSPSAPPDTQYF.

This chain joins TRBV6-5 and TRBJ2-1; 11 nucleotides agree with TRBD1. The CDR3 is made up of 15 amino acids. The germline V gene has CDR1 MNHEY and CDR2 SVGAGI. Unmatched junction bases numbered 5, after V lost 6 bases and J lost 4 bases. CDR3 loop: CASRVGQGAYNEQFF. The CDR3 DNA is TGTGCCAGCAGGGTTGGACAGGGGGCGTACAATGAGCAGTTCTTC.

The chain is built from TRBV18 and TRBJ1-4; a weak D match, TRBD1 (5 bases). Trimming pared 2 bases from V and 8 bases from J, leaving 12 bases between. Germline CDR1 reads KGHSH; CDR2 reads LQKENI. This CDR3 is 14 amino acids long. The CDR3 here is CASSPGGTEEKLFF. The CDR3 DNA follows: TGTGCCAGCTCACCAGGGGGGACCGAAGAAAAACTGTTTTTT.

The CDR3 coding sequence is TGCAGTGTTCTGCCGGGGGGCGGCGACAATGAGCAGTTCTTC. Translating gives CSVLPGGGDNEQFF. The chain links TRBV20-1 to TRBJ2-1; possibly TRBD2 for D (7 bases). Per germline, CDR1 DFQATT and CDR2 SNEGSKA (reference sequence). This CDR3 has 14 residues. The V and J ends lost 7 bases and 5 bases respectively, with 18 bases between them.

In this sample, this clonotype turned up many times. The chain joins TRBV6-6 to TRBJ1-2; the D is unclear. Germline V gene lookup returns CDR1 MNHNY and CDR2 SVGAGI (reference sequence). Trimming removed 6 bases from V and 4 bases from J, with 12 bases in between. The CDR3 length is 13 residues. The CDR3 bases are TGTGCCAGCAGCCCTAAGAGCCTCTATGGCTACACCTTC. This codes for CASSPKSLYGYTF.

Note on this clonotype: A much larger clone sits a single nucleotide away, making a read error possible. The genes are TRBV20-1 and TRBJ2-5; D not certain. V lost 3 bases and J lost 11, with 16 bases in between. CDR1 is DFQATT and CDR2 is SNEGSKA in the germline V gene (reference sequence). The CDR3 runs 12 residues. The CDR3 region has the DNA TGCAGTGCTAGGTGGCAGTACAATGAGCAGTACTTC. This encodes CSARWQYNEQYF.

The genes are TRBV5-6 and TRBJ1-5; no definite D call. Germline V lookup: CDR1 SGHDT, CDR2 YYEEEE. V lost 2 bases and J lost 1, with 7 bases in between. This CDR3 region has 14 residues. The CDR3 loop is CASSFAGSNQPQHF. As DNA, the CDR3 is TGTGCCAGCAGCTTCGCTGGGAGCAATCAGCCCCAGCATTTT.

The chain carries TRBV12-3 or TRBV12-4 and TRBJ1-5; the match to TRBD1 covers 8 bases. The junction had 10 bases not matched to a gene; V was cut back by 3 bases and J by 0 bases. This CDR3 is built from 18 residues. CDR3 nucleotide sequence: TGTGCCAGCAGTTTTCGGACAGGGCATAGGGCTAGCAATCAGCCCCAGCATTTT. Its protein product is CASSFRTGHRASNQPQHF.

This clonotype was detected a few times. The chain carries TRBV15 and TRBJ1-5; D is possibly TRBD1 (6 bases). The V and J ends lost 8 bases and 0 bases respectively, with 14 bases between them. This CDR3 contains 15 residues. Germline values: CDR1 LNHNV, CDR2 YYDKDF (reference sequence). CDR3 sequence: CATRGGGYSNQPQHF. The DNA of the CDR3 is TGTGCCACCCGAGGGGGGGGATATAGCAATCAGCCCCAGCATTTT.

This clonotype was counted a few times. The chain employs TRBV7-2 and TRBJ2-5; D is unresolved. This CDR3 region has 14 residues. The germline V gene encodes CDR1 SGHTA and CDR2 FQGNSA. Trimming removed 5 bases from V and 4 bases from J, with 14 bases in between. CDR3: CASSDRASGETQYF. In DNA, the CDR3 is TGTGCCAGCAGCGACCGGGCCTCCGGAGAGACCCAGTACTTC.

This clonotype came up a few times. This chain uses TRBV6-1 with TRBJ2-1, with 10 bases fitting TRBD1. Germline lookup yields CDR1 MNHNS and CDR2 SASEGT. After removal of 2 bases from V and 6 bases from J, the junction contained 7 bases not matched to a gene. This CDR3 region has 16 residues. CDR3 sequence reads: CASSELAGQGRNEQFF. CDR3 sequence (DNA): TGTGCCAGCAGTGAACTGGCGGGACAGGGGCGCAATGAGCAGTTCTTC.

The chain links TRBV7-9 to TRBJ1-2; 7 nucleotides line up with TRBD1. CDR3 length: 15 amino acids. J lost 2 bases, V lost 4 bases, and 7 bases had no gene match. Germline V lookup: CDR1 SEHNR, CDR2 FQNEAQ (reference sequence). The CDR3 nucleotides read TGTGCCAGCAGCTCCCTAGACAGGGTCAACTATGGCTACACCTTC. This translates into CASSSLDRVNYGYTF. Full variable domain (remainder filled in from reference TRBV7-9 and TRBJ1-2): DTGVSQNPRHKITKRGQNVTFRCDPISEHNRLYWYRQTLGQGPEFLTYFQNEAQLEKSRLLSDRFSAERPKGSFSTLEIQRTEQGDSAMYLCASSSLDRVNYGYTFGSGTRLTVV.

This clonotype has only a few counts. The gene calls are TRBV10-3 and TRBJ1-2; possibly TRBD1 for D (5 bases). There are 13 residues in the CDR3. Trimming took 6 bases from V and 4 from J, leaving 12 bases between them. CDR1 is ENHRY, CDR2 SYGVKD, per germline. In DNA, the CDR3 is TGTGCCATCAGCCTTGGACAAACCTATGGCTACACCTTC. Translation: CAISLGQTYGYTF.